This paragraph reports one T cell receptor beta chain. This sample was included in a study of technical replicates of blood from a few donors. TCRdb keeps only in-frame clones here, not all; method: immunoSEQ multiplex PCR. Among around 13,000 clones listed, about 86% were seen once. This CDR3 region has 14 residues. Looked up from germline, CDR1 is WSHSY and CDR2 is SAAADI. The V and J ends lost 6 bases and 5 bases, in that order; junction bases with no gene match: 6. V is TRBV10-2 and J is TRBJ2-2; TRBD1 agrees at 7 bases. This sequence originates from a human donor in good health. Sequenced sample: PBMCs. Here the CDR3 reads CASRGRQGTGELFF. The CDR3 coding sequence is TGCGCCAGCAGAGGCAGACAGGGTACCGGGGAGCTGTTTTTT.